This T cell receptor beta chain appears in the sequencing data of a study of blood T cells in healthy people across ages. A second PCR of roughly 6 to 12 cycles used a sample-barcoded 5' primer and a J-beta primer mix. TCRdb fed the 5' RACE reads into MiXCR, producing one record per CDR3 protein. Of under 2 million distinct CDR3 sequences in the sample, 34% are singletons; the top ten hold 11%. The V and J ends lost 8 bases and 6 bases, in that order; junction bases with no gene match: 12. The CDR3 is 15 residues long. Germline V gene sequence: CDR1 MNHNS, CDR2 SASEGT. The sequenced sample was blood. The V and J genes are TRBV6-1 and TRBJ1-5; 8 bases match TRBD1. This TCR derives from a woman in her 30s in good health. CDR3 nucleotide sequence: TGTGCCAGCGTATTAAGGGACAGGACGATTCAGCCCCAGCATTTT. Its translation: CASVLRDRTIQPQHF.